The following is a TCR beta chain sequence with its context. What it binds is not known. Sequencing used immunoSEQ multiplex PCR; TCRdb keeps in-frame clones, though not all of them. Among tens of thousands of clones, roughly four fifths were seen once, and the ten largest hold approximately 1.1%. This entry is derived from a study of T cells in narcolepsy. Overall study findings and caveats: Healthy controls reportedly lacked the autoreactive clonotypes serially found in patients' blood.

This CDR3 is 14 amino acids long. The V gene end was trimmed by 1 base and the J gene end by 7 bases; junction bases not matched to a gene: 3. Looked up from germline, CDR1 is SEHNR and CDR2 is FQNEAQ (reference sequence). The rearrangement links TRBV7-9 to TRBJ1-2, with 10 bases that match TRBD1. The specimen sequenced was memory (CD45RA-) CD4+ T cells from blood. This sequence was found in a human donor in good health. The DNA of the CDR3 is TGTGCCAGCAGCTTAGGGACAGGGGGAATTGGCTACACCTTC. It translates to CASSLGTGGIGYTF.